The 8 T cell receptor beta chains in this list originate from one sample, sequenced in a study of regulatory T cells in long-lasting Graves disease. Regarding time point: newly diagnosed GD, antithyroid drugs for less than 3 months. PBMCs were the source of the RNA used for TCR sequencing. Libraries of TCR beta came from iRepertoire HTBI primers plus Arm-PCR of CDR3 regions. MiXCR, run by TCRdb on the multiplex PCR reads, gives a single entry per CDR3 protein. Among around 480,000 distinct CDR3 sequences, around 16% were seen once, and the ten largest hold 20% to 25%. This sample was also put to use in a study of T cells in Graves' hyperthyroidism and ophthalmopathy.

This sample comprised peripheral blood mononuclear cells (PBMCs), obtained at new diagnosis, from a patient treated with antithyroid drugs. These receptors originate from a woman aged 35-65 years with Graves disease.

This clonotype came up a few times. The V gene is TRBV7-3, the J gene TRBJ2-1; D uncertain. This CDR3 spans 13 amino acids. Trimming stripped 1 base from V and 9 bases from J, with 10 bases between. Germline values: CDR1 SGHTA, CDR2 FQGTGA. The CDR3 nucleotides are TGTGCCAGCAGCTTAAACGGGTTTGGTGAGCAGTTCTTC. This translates into CASSLNGFGEQFF.

J is TRBJ2-1 and V is TRBV20-1; 13 nucleotides agree with TRBD2. The CDR3 has 15 amino acids. Germline lookup yields CDR1 DFQATT and CDR2 SNEGSKA (reference sequence). The V segment lost 4 bases and the J segment 7 bases; nucleotides outside the gene matches: 7. In nucleotides, the CDR3 is TGCAGTGCTAATTATCGGACTAGCGGGGGAAATGAGCAGTTCTTC. Protein sequence: CSANYRTSGGNEQFF.

This clonotype has ten or more counts. The chain couples TRBV19 to TRBJ1-5, with a tentative D call TRBD1 (5 bases). The CDR3 totals 15 residues. The V gene's germline CDR1 is LNHDA and CDR2 SQIVND (reference sequence). Trimming pared 3 bases from V and 4 bases from J, leaving 13 bases between. CDR3 sequence reads: CASSMFPWGNQPQHF. DNA of the CDR3: TGTGCCAGTAGTATGTTCCCTTGGGGGAATCAGCCCCAGCATTTT.

This clonotype was counted ten times or more. The chain has TRBV2 and TRBJ1-5; 9 bases are shared with TRBD1. J was trimmed by 6 bases and V by 6 bases; bases with no gene match: 6. This CDR3 is built from 14 residues. The germline V gene encodes CDR1 SNHLY and CDR2 FYNNEI. CDR3 nucleotide sequence: TGTGCCAGCAGGGGCGGGACAGGGTTTCAGCCCCAGCATTTT. This gives the protein CASRGGTGFQPQHF.

This clonotype has at least ten counts. The chain is built from TRBV7-9 and TRBJ1-5; the D gene is possibly TRBD1 (6 bases). CDR3 size: 16 residues. Trimming shortened V by 3 bases and J by 2 bases, and 14 bases separated the two germline ends. CDR1 SEHNR and CDR2 FQNEAQ come from the germline V gene (reference sequence). The CDR3 bases are TGTGCCAGCAGCTTTCGAACAGGGCTGGGCAATCAGCCCCAGCATTTT. This codes for CASSFRTGLGNQPQHF.

The gene calls are TRBV20-1 and TRBJ1-5; a possible D gene is TRBD1 (6 bases). CDR3 length: 13 residues. V was cut by 3 bases and J by 11 bases, with 17 bases left in between. CDR1 and CDR2 (germline): DFQATT, SNEGSKA (reference sequence). The CDR3 sequence is CSARSGAPEAQHF. The DNA for the CDR3 is TGCAGTGCTAGGTCGGGGGCCCCGGAGGCCCAGCATTTT.

This clonotype came up a few times. The chain joins TRBV27 to TRBJ1-4; no definite D call. This CDR3 comprises 17 residues. V was trimmed by 1 base and J by 3 bases, leaving 15 bases between them. Germline CDR1 MNHEY, CDR2 SMNVEV (reference sequence). CDR3 in DNA: TGTGCCAGCAGTTTATTTAGTGTGAGGTCACCTAATGAAAAACTGTTTTTT. It codes for CASSLFSVRSPNEKLFF.

This clonotype has at least ten counts. This chain connects TRBV18 to TRBJ1-5; 7 positions match TRBD1. CDR3 size: 15 residues. The V gene's germline CDR1 is KGHSH and CDR2 LQKENI. J lost 3 bases, V lost 3 bases, and 5 bases had no gene match. CDR3 DNA: TGTGCCAGCTCACCGGGGACAGCGTTCAATCAGCCCCAGCATTTT. As protein: CASSPGTAFNQPQHF.